The clone carrying this TCR beta chain was found many times. What it recognizes is unknown. In germline, CDR1 is SGHTA, CDR2 FQGNSA. The CDR3 length is 16 residues. Losses at the gene ends were 3 bases for V and 4 bases for J; bases not matched to a gene: 10. The source of the sample is a study of neurological immune-mediated disorders. Study outcomes and limitations: HTLV-1-associated myelopathy led in TCR clonal expansion, while multiple sclerosis ranked lowest, below healthy controls.

The cDNA came from 5'RACE with 10-nucleotide random UMIs. TCRdb processed the 5' RACE reads anew with MiXCR; each CDR3 protein has one entry. Counted here are tens of thousands of distinct CDR3 sequences, just under 7.5% occurring once; the ten biggest clones make up 5.7%. The TCR was taken from a man aged 45 to 65 in good health. The chain combines TRBV7-2 with TRBJ2-7; the match to TRBD2 covers 9 bases. Sequencing was carried out using CD4+ T cells from blood. This chain's CDR3 is CASSLGVAGGIYEQYF. CDR3 DNA sequence: TGTGCCAGCAGCTTGGGGGTCGCGGGAGGGATTTACGAGCAGTACTTC.